This TCR beta chain is from a study of blood T cell repertoires in COVID-19. Seattle cases were enrolled at active infection and followed longitudinally. This CDR3 comprises 14 residues. In germline, CDR1 is LNHDA, CDR2 SQIVND (reference sequence). V shed 4 bases and J 8 bases; nucleotides not matched to a gene: 7. The assay was immunoSEQ multiplex PCR, and TCRdb's table has in-frame clones only and misses some. The sample consists of hundreds of thousands of clones, roughly 89% of them appearing once. The chain has TRBV19 and TRBJ2-3, with 9 bases lining up with TRBD1. The clonotype comes from a man aged 18-30 years with COVID-19, enrolled during active disease. Material for sequencing was peripheral blood. The CDR3 nucleotides read TGTGCCAGTAGTACGGGACAGGGTATAGCTACGCAGTATTTT. This translates into CASSTGQGIATQYF. The whole variable domain, filled in from reference TRBV19 and TRBJ2-3, reads DGGITQSPKYLFRKEGQNVTLSCEQNLNHDAMYWYRQDPGQGLRLIYYSQIVNDFQKGDIAEGYSVSREKKESFPLTVTSAQKNPTAFYLCASSTGQGIATQYFGPGTRLTVL.